These 27 T cell receptor beta chains share one sample of origin, sequenced in a study of shared T cell receptors in the human thymus. Generated by immunoSEQ multiplex PCR, the TCRdb table keeps only in-frame clones and is missing some. The sample holds hundreds of thousands of clones, 80% to 90% seen once. This sample also belongs to another study, concerning human thymus T cells.

The specimen sequenced was thymocytes. These receptor sequences come from a girl in the first two years of life with a congenital heart defect.

V and J are TRBV28 and TRBJ1-1; D is unresolved. Germline V CDR1 and CDR2: MDHEN, SYDVKM. The CDR3 is 10 residues long. V dropped 4 bases and J dropped 12 bases, with 9 bases sitting between them. The DNA of the CDR3 is TGTGCCAGCAGTTCTGGAGTGTCTTTCTTT. Residues: CASSSGVSFF.

The CDR3 is CASTPGGGLSNQPQHF. The CDR3 DNA reads as TGCGCCAGCACCCCGGGGGGGGGCCTAAGCAATCAGCCCCAGCATTTT. V usage is TRBV4-1 and J usage is TRBJ1-5; weak D call: TRBD1 (6 bases). From germline, CDR1 is MGHRA and CDR2 YSYEKL. V was clipped by 7 bases and J by 1 base, with 17 bases between them. The CDR3 is made up of 16 amino acids.

The genes are TRBV7-9 and TRBJ2-7, with a weak D call TRBD1 (5 bases). Trimming stripped 5 bases from V and 0 bases from J, with 11 bases between. The CDR3 runs to 14 residues. The germline CDR1 and CDR2 sequences are SEHNR and FQNEAQ (reference sequence). CDR3: CASSPRQSSYEQYF. The CDR3 region has the DNA TGTGCCAGCAGCCCAAGACAGAGCTCCTACGAGCAGTACTTC.

This chain connects TRBV6-1 to TRBJ1-1; 8 bases match TRBD1. The V segment lost 3 bases and the J segment 4 bases; nucleotides outside the gene matches: 4. In germline, CDR1 is MNHNS, CDR2 SASEGT. The length of the CDR3 is 14 residues. The CDR3 region is CASSENRGFTEAFF. The CDR3, as DNA: TGTGCCAGCAGTGAGAACAGGGGGTTCACTGAAGCTTTCTTT.

The chain recombines TRBV5-5 with TRBJ2-1; D possibly corresponds to TRBD2 (5 bases). V lost 4 bases to trimming and J lost 8 bases, with 16 bases between them. Germline V gene sequence: CDR1 SGHKS, CDR2 YYEKEE (reference sequence). The CDR3 sequence is 14 residues long. For the CDR3, the DNA is TGTGCCAGCAGCCCAGGTAACGGGGTAGATGAGCAGTTCTTC. It translates to CASSPGNGVDEQFF.

The chain carries TRBV7-2 and TRBJ1-1; TRBD1 matches at 10 bases. This CDR3 has 15 amino acids. Germline CDR1 and CDR2: SGHTA and FQGNSA. The trim removed 3 bases at V and 1 base at J, leaving 2 bases unmatched. DNA of the CDR3: TGTGCCAGCAGCTTGAGGACAGGGGGGAACACTGAAGCTTTCTTT. It translates to CASSLRTGGNTEAFF. The full variable domain, in which reference TRBV7-2 and TRBJ1-1 provide the parts outside the CDR3, is GAGVSQSPSNKVTEKGKDVELRCDPISGHTALYWYRQSLGQGLEFLIYFQGNSAPDKSGLPSDRFSAERTGGSVSTLTIQRTQQEDSAVYLCASSLRTGGNTEAFFGQGTRLTVV.

V is TRBV27 and J is TRBJ1-1; the D gene is possibly TRBD1 (6 bases). The length of the CDR3 is 16 residues. Deletions cut 5 bases from V and 1 base from J, with 17 bases between. Germline-derived CDR1 and CDR2 are MNHEY and SMNVEV (reference sequence). The CDR3, as DNA: TGTGCCAGCAGTATTGATCAGGGACACGCGAACACTGAAGCTTTCTTT. It is translated as CASSIDQGHANTEAFF.

The chain's CDR3 is CATRGNQGYTDTQYF. The CDR3 DNA reads as TGTGCCACCAGGGGGAATCAGGGGTACACAGATACGCAGTATTTT. The rearrangement joins TRBV15 to TRBJ2-3, with D tentatively TRBD1 (6 bases). The CDR3 runs 15 residues. Germline V gives CDR1 LNHNV, CDR2 YYDKDF (reference sequence). V lost 6 bases, J lost 2 bases, and 15 bases lay in between.

The V call is TRBV6-5, the J call TRBJ1-1; 9 bases agree with TRBD1. Losses at the gene ends were 7 bases for V and 4 bases for J; bases not matched to a gene: 10. The germline CDR1 and CDR2 sequences are MNHEY and SVGAGI. This CDR3 has 15 amino acids. The CDR3 DNA is TGTGCCAGCACCCGAAGGACAGGGGCCTTCACTGAAGCTTTCTTT. It codes for CASTRRTGAFTEAFF.

This chain links TRBV27 with TRBJ2-5; TRBD2 matches at 7 bases. V was pared by 5 bases and J by 3 bases, with 6 bases of the junction left unmatched. CDR1 MNHEY and CDR2 SMNVEV come from the germline V gene (reference sequence). This CDR3 has 14 amino acids. CDR3 nucleotides: TGTGCCAGCAGTGAGACCGGGACTAAAGAGACCCAGTACTTC. Its protein product is CASSETGTKETQYF.

The CDR3 DNA reads TGTGCCAGCAGTTACTCGAATTTTCTGGAGGCTTTCTTT. Translated: CASSYSNFLEAFF. The V and J genes are TRBV6-6 and TRBJ1-1; no firm D call. The CDR3 length is 13 residues. V lost 0 bases to trimming and J lost 11 bases, with 13 bases between them. Germline-derived CDR1 and CDR2 are MNHNY and SVGAGI (reference sequence).

This chain links TRBV5-6 with TRBJ1-6; D might be TRBD1 (6 bases). CDR1 is SGHDT and CDR2 is YYEEEE in the germline V gene. The V end lost 4 bases, the J end lost 10 bases, and 21 bases lay between the germline ends. The CDR3 consists of 16 residues. The CDR3 nucleotides are TGTGCCAGCAGCCCCCGCTGGGGGGGCAAGGAATCACCCCTCCACTTT. It is translated as CASSPRWGGKESPLHF.

V gene TRBV2 combines with J gene TRBJ2-7; the D gene is possibly TRBD1 (6 bases). The CDR3 is 15 residues long. Trimming took off 1 base at V and 0 bases at J, with 10 bases between the two ends. Germline V gives CDR1 SNHLY, CDR2 FYNNEI. CDR3 sequence: CASSEGGLDSYEQYF. The DNA for the CDR3 is TGTGCCAGCAGTGAAGGGGGGCTTGACTCCTACGAGCAGTACTTC.

This clone was counted a few times. The chain joins TRBV2 to TRBJ1-5; 10 bases are shared with TRBD1. V trimming: 8 bases; J trimming: 9 bases; junction bases outside the gene matches: 10. Germline V gene sequence: CDR1 SNHLY, CDR2 FYNNEI. This CDR3 spans 14 amino acids. As DNA, the CDR3 is TGTGCCAGCGGCGGAGGGACAGGGGCGCGGCCCCAGCATTTT. Protein sequence: CASGGGTGARPQHF. Complete variable domain (other parts from reference TRBV2 and TRBJ1-5): EPEVTQTPSHQVTQMGQEVILRCVPISNHLYFYWYRQILGQKVEFLVSFYNNEISEKSEIFDDQFSVERPDGSNFTLKIRSTKLEDSAMYFCASGGGTGARPQHFGDGTRLSIL.

The V call is TRBV4-3, the J call TRBJ2-1; D is uncertain. V was trimmed by 1 base and J by 4 bases, leaving 14 bases between them. Germline CDR1 LGHNA, CDR2 YSLEER. The length of the CDR3 is 16 residues. This CDR3 reads CASSQGRQEYYNEQFF. CDR3 in DNA: TGCGCCAGCAGCCAAGGTAGGCAGGAATATTACAATGAGCAGTTCTTC.

This clone was seen more than once but under ten times. The chain couples TRBV7-8 to TRBJ2-7; 8 bases map to TRBD1. In germline, CDR1 is SGHVS, CDR2 FQNEAQ. The trim removed 5 bases at V and 4 bases at J, leaving 10 bases unmatched. The CDR3 totals 15 residues. CDR3 in amino acids: CASSLQDRDLYEQYF. The DNA for the CDR3 is TGTGCCAGCAGCCTGCAGGACAGGGATTTGTACGAGCAGTACTTC.

J is TRBJ2-7 and V is TRBV5-8; a possible D gene is TRBD1 (6 bases). V lost 0 bases and J lost 3, with 10 bases in between. The V gene's germline CDR1 is SGHTS and CDR2 YDEGEE. The CDR3 length is 14 residues. The CDR3 here is CASSLAQGLYEQYF. CDR3 sequence (DNA): TGTGCCAGCAGCTTGGCCCAGGGGCTCTACGAGCAGTACTTC.

The chain uses TRBV19 and TRBJ1-1; tentatively, D is TRBD1 (6 bases). CDR3 length equals 15 residues. The germline CDR1 and CDR2 sequences are LNHDA and SQIVND (reference sequence). The V gene lost 3 bases and the J gene lost 4 bases, with 15 bases spanning the gap. The CDR3 coding sequence is TGTGCCAGTAGTATCCGTCAGGGGTCGAGCACTGAAGCTTTCTTT. As protein: CASSIRQGSSTEAFF.

Turning to this clone: The sample holds other DNA sequences that translate to the same CDR3. This chain uses TRBV19 with TRBJ1-5; D is unclear. The ends were cut back, 2 bases at V and 4 bases at J, with 3 bases in the middle. The CDR3 loop spans 12 amino acids. Germline V CDR1 and CDR2: LNHDA, SQIVND (reference sequence). CDR3 sequence (DNA): TGTGCCAGTAGTATACCAAATCAGCCCCAGCATTTT. This gives the protein CASSIPNQPQHF.

This rearrangement joins TRBV7-8 to TRBJ2-5; possibly TRBD1 for D (6 bases). CDR1 is SGHVS, CDR2 FQNEAQ, per germline. The CDR3 length is 15 residues. The V and J ends lost 5 bases and 5 bases respectively, with 18 bases between them. CDR3 DNA: TGTGCCAGCAGCATAAACAGGGCCAGAGGGGAGACCCAGTACTTC. It translates to CASSINRARGETQYF.

This chain's CDR3 is CATSRHLTVYEQFF. In nucleotides, the CDR3 is TGTGCCACCAGCAGACACCTAACGGTCTATGAGCAGTTCTTC. The V gene is TRBV15, the J gene TRBJ2-1; no firm D call. CDR1 and CDR2 (germline): LNHNV, YYDKDF (reference sequence). The V end lost 2 bases, the J end lost 8 bases, and 13 bases lay between the germline ends. This CDR3 is built from 14 residues.

The rearrangement joins TRBV2 to TRBJ2-1, with a weak D call TRBD1 (6 bases). Germline CDR1 reads SNHLY; CDR2 reads FYNNEI. This CDR3 contains 14 residues. Deletions cut 3 bases from V and 3 bases from J, with 9 bases between. The CDR3 protein is CASSDRTVYNEQFF. The CDR3 bases are TGTGCCAGCAGTGATAGGACAGTCTACAATGAGCAGTTCTTC. Together with reference TRBV2 and TRBJ2-1, the CDR3 gives the full variable domain: EPEVTQTPSHQVTQMGQEVILRCVPISNHLYFYWYRQILGQKVEFLVSFYNNEISEKSEIFDDQFSVERPDGSNFTLKIRSTKLEDSAMYFCASSDRTVYNEQFFGPGTRLTVL.

This clone occurred once. V is TRBV19 and J is TRBJ2-7; possibly TRBD1 for D (6 bases). V was pared by 0 bases and J by 3 bases, with 21 bases between. The CDR3 is 18 amino acids. In germline, CDR1 is LNHDA, CDR2 SQIVND (reference sequence). In DNA, the CDR3 is TGTGCCAGTAGTATAGATCTTCTGGACAGATTCCCCGGCTACGAGCAGTACTTC. Its translation: CASSIDLLDRFPGYEQYF.

The chain couples TRBV5-1 to TRBJ2-7; 7 nucleotides agree with TRBD1. This CDR3 comprises 15 residues. Germline CDR1 reads SGHRS; CDR2 reads YFSETQ. V lost 0 bases to trimming and J lost 1 base; unmatched junction nucleotides: 4. The CDR3 DNA reads as TGCGCCAGCAGCTTGGTACAGGGGTCGTCCTACGAGCAGTACTTC. It specifies CASSLVQGSSYEQYF.

This clone was seen a single time. The chain links TRBV4-1 to TRBJ1-1; 12 nucleotides agree with TRBD1. The CDR3 contains 18 residues. Germline assignment: CDR1 MGHRA and CDR2 YSYEKL. V lost 1 base and J lost 2; bases outside the gene matches: 8. CDR3 nucleotide sequence: TGCGCCAGCAGCCAAGTCAAGGGACAGGGGGCGGGAAACACTGAAGCTTTCTTT. Its protein is CASSQVKGQGAGNTEAFF.

The chain combines TRBV6-1 with TRBJ1-2; TRBD1 is a possible D gene (6 bases). Germline-derived CDR1 and CDR2 are MNHNS and SASEGT. The CDR3 extends over 12 amino acids. Trimming pared 8 bases from V and 8 bases from J, leaving 15 bases between. The CDR3 sequence: CASAPGAVGYTF. DNA of the CDR3: TGTGCCAGCGCCCCAGGGGCTGTAGGCTACACCTTC.

CDR3 DNA: TGTGCCACCAGCCCGACACGGCCCCCAGGGAATCGCAATCAGCCCCAGCATTTT. Encoded protein: CATSPTRPPGNRNQPQHF. The gene calls are TRBV15 and TRBJ1-5; TRBD1 might be the D (5 bases). CDR3 size: 18 residues. Trimming took off 5 bases at V and 2 bases at J, with 22 bases between the two ends. CDR1 is LNHNV and CDR2 is YYDKDF in the germline V gene (reference sequence).